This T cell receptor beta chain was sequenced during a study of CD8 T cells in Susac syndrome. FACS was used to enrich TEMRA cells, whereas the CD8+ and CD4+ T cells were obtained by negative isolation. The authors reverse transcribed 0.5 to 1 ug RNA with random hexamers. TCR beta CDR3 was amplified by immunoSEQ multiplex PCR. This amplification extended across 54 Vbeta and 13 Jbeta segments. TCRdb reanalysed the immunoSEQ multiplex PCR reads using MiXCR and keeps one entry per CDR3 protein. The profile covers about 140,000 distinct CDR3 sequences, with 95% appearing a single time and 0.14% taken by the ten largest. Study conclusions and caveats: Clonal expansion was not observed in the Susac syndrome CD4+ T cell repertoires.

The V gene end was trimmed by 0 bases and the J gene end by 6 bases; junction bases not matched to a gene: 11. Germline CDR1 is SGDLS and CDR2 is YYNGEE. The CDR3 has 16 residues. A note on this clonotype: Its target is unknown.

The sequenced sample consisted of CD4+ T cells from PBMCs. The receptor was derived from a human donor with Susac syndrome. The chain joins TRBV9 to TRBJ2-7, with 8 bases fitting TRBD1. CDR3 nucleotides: TGTGCCAGCAGCGTAGAGGCCGGGACAGGTGTCCTCGAGCAGTACTTC. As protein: CASSVEAGTGVLEQYF.